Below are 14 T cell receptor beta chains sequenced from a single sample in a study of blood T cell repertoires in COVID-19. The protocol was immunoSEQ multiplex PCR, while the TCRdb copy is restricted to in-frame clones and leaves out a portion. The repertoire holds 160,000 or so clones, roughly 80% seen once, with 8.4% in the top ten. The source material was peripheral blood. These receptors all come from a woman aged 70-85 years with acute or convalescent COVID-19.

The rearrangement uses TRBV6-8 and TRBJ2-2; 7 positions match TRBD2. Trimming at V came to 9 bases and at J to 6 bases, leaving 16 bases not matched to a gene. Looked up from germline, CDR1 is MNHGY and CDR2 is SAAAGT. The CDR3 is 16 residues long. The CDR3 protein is CASLKPGLPRAGELFF. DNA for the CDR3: TGTGCCAGTCTGAAACCGGGACTACCACGTGCCGGGGAGCTGTTTTTT.

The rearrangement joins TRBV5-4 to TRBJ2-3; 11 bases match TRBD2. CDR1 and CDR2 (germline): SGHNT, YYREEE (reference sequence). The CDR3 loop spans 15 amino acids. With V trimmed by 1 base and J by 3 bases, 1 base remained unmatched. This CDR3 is CASSLLAGGTDTQYF. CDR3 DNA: TGTGCCAGCAGCTTGTTAGCGGGAGGGACAGATACGCAGTATTTT.

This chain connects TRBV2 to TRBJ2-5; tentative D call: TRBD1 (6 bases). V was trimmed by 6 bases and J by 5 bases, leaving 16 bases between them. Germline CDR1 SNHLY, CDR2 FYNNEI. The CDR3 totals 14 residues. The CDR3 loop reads CASRSTGSGETQYF. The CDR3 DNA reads TGTGCCAGCAGATCTACAGGGTCGGGGGAGACCCAGTACTTC. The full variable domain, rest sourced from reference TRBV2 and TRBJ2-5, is EPEVTQTPSHQVTQMGQEVILRCVPISNHLYFYWYRQILGQKVEFLVSFYNNEISEKSEIFDDQFSVERPDGSNFTLKIRSTKLEDSAMYFCASRSTGSGETQYFGPGTRLLVL.

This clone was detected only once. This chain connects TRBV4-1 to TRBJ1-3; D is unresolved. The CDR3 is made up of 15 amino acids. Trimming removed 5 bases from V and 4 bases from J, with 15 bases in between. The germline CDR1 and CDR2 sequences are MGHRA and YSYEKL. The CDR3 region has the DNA TGCGCCAGCAGCTCCCAGTCCGGAGGGGGAAACACCATATATTTT. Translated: CASSSQSGGGNTIYF.

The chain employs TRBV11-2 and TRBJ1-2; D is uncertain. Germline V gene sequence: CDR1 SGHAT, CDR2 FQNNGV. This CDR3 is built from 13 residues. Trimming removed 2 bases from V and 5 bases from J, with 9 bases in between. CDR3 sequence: CASSLFVQYGYTF. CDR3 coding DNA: TGTGCCAGCAGCTTATTTGTCCAATATGGCTACACCTTC.

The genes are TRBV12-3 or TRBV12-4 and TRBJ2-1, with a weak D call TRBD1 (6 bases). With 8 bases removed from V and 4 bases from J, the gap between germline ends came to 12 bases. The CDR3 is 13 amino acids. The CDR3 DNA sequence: TGTGCCAGCGGGCCGGACAGTTACAATGAGCAGTTCTTC. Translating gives CASGPDSYNEQFF.

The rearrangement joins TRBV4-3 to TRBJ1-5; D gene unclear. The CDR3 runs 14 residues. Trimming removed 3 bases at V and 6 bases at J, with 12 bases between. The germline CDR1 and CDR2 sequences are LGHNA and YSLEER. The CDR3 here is CASSQTNGVQPQHF. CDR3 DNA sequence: TGCGCCAGCAGCCAGACTAATGGGGTTCAGCCCCAGCATTTT.

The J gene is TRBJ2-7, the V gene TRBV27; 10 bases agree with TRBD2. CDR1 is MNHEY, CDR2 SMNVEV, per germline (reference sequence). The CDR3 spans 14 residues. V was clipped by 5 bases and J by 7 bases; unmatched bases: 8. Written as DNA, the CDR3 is TGTGCCAGCAGTCTGGGACTAGCGTCGGGGGAGCAGTACTTC. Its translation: CASSLGLASGEQYF.

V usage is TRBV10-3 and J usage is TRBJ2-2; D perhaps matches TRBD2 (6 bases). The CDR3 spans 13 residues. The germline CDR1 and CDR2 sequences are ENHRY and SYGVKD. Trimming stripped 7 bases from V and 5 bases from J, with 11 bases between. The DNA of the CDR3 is TGTGCCATCACCGGAAGCGGGACCGGGGAGCTGTTTTTT. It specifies CAITGSGTGELFF.

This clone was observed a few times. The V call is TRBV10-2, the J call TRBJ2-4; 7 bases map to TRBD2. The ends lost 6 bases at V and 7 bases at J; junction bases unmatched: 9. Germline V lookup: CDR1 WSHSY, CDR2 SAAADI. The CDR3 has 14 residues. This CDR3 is CASREGGSFNIQYF. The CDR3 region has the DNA TGCGCCAGCAGGGAGGGAGGGTCCTTTAACATTCAGTACTTC.

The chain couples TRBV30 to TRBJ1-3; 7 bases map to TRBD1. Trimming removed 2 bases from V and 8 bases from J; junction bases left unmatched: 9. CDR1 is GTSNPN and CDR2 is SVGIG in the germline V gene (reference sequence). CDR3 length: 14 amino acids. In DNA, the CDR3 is TGTGCCTGGAGTAAAGACAGGGACGAAGACACCATATATTTT. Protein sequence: CAWSKDRDEDTIYF.

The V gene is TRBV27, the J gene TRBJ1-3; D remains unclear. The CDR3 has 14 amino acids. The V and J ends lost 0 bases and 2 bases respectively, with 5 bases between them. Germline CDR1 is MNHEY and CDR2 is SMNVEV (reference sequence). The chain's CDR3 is CASSLSRAGNTIYF. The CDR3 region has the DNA TGTGCCAGCAGTTTATCCCGGGCTGGAAACACCATATATTTT.

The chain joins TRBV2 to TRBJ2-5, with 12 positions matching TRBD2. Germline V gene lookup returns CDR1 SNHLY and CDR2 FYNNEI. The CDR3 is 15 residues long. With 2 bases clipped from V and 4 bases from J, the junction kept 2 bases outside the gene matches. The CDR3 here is CASSELAGGVETQYF. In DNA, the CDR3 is TGTGCCAGCAGTGAACTAGCGGGAGGGGTAGAGACCCAGTACTTC. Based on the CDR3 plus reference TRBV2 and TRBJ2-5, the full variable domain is EPEVTQTPSHQVTQMGQEVILRCVPISNHLYFYWYRQILGQKVEFLVSFYNNEISEKSEIFDDQFSVERPDGSNFTLKIRSTKLEDSAMYFCASSELAGGVETQYFGPGTRLLVL.

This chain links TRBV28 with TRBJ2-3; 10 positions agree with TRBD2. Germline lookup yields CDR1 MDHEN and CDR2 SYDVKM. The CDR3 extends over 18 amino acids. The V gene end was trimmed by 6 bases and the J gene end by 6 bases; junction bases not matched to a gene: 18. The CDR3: CASSPSGLAGALTDTQYF. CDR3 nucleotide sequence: TGTGCCAGCAGCCCCTCCGGCCTAGCGGGAGCCCTCACCGATACGCAGTATTTT.